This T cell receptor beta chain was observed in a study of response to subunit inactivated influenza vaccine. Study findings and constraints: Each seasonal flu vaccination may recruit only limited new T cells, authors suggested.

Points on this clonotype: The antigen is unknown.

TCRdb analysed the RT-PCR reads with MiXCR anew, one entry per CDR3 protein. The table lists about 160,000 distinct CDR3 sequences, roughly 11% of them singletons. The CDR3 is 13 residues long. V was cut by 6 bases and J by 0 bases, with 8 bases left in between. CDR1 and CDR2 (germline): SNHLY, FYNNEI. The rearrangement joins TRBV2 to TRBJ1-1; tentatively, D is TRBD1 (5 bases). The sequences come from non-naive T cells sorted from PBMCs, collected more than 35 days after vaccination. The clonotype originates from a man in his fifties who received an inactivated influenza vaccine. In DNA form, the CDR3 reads TGTGCCAGCAGGAACAGGTTGAACACTGAAGCTTTCTTT. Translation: CASRNRLNTEAFF.